One sample yielded the 26 T cell receptor beta chains listed below, sequenced in a study of T-cell reconstitution after alpha-beta-depleted transplantation in children. Unique molecular identifiers were built into the TCRbeta library. TCRdb reprocessed the PCR reads with MiXCR, giving one entry per CDR3 protein. Seen here are around 300,000 distinct CDR3 sequences, over 9% observed once, and the top ten hold roughly 7%. This material consisted of PBMCs, taken before TCRalphabeta/CD19-depleted stem cell transplant. These receptor sequences come from a boy younger than two with acute myeloid leukemia, due to receive a stem cell transplant.

This chain connects TRBV21-1 to TRBJ1-1; the table names TRBD1, a call not compared with the DNA. TRBV21-1 is a known pseudogene. The CDR3 is 13 residues long. Here the CDR3 DNA reads TGTGCCAGCAGCAGGGGGCGGAACACTGAAGCTTACTTT. As protein: CASSRGRNTEAYF.

This clonotype was seen a few times. The chain is built from TRBV9 and TRBJ1-1; weak D call: TRBD1 (5 bases). CDR1 and CDR2 from the germline V gene are SGDLS and YYNGEE. With 0 bases removed from V and 11 bases from J, the gap between germline ends came to 17 bases. This CDR3 contains 14 residues. In DNA, the CDR3 is TGTGCCAGCAGCGTAGCGGCGGGATCAGGGACGGCTTTCTTT. As protein: CASSVAAGSGTAFF.

The chain carries TRBV20-1 and TRBJ2-5; D call uncertain. Germline assignment: CDR1 DFQATT and CDR2 SNEGSKA (reference sequence). The CDR3 runs 12 residues. Trimming cost V 6 bases and J 3 bases, with 11 bases left between them. CDR3 sequence reads: CSAHPWEETQYF. The CDR3 coding sequence is TGCAGTGCACACCCTTGGGAAGAGACCCAGTACTTC.

This clonotype has ten or more counts. The chain employs TRBV27 and TRBJ2-7, with 12 bases that match TRBD2. The CDR3 runs to 14 residues. Unmatched junction bases numbered 1, after V lost 5 bases and J lost 2 bases. CDR1 is MNHEY and CDR2 is SMNVEV in the germline V gene (reference sequence). The CDR3 sequence is CASSRLAGAYEQYF. The CDR3 nucleotides read TGTGCCAGCAGTCGACTAGCGGGAGCCTACGAGCAGTACTTC.

This clonotype was observed a few times. The chain combines TRBV9 with TRBJ2-1; no firm D call. The V gene lost 0 bases and the J gene lost 4 bases, with 14 bases spanning the gap. Germline loops: CDR1 SGDLS, CDR2 YYNGEE. This CDR3 has 16 residues. CDR3 loop: CASSVGTYLIYNEQFF. Here the CDR3 DNA reads TGTGCCAGCAGCGTAGGTACTTACCTAATTTACAATGAGCAGTTCTTC.

V is TRBV20-1 and J is TRBJ2-7, with D possibly TRBD2 on 6 matching bases. The V and J ends lost 0 bases and 6 bases respectively, with 15 bases between them. Germline CDR1 DFQATT, CDR2 SNEGSKA (reference sequence). This CDR3 spans 14 amino acids. As DNA, the CDR3 is TGCAGTGCTAGAGATCTCGCGTCTAGCGCCGAGCAGTACTTC. Its translation: CSARDLASSAEQYF.

This clonotype was found many times. Here the CDR3 reads CASSFDSGVPSGANVLTF. The CDR3 coding sequence is TGTGCCAGCAGTTTTGATTCAGGGGTCCCCTCTGGGGCCAACGTCCTGACTTTC. This chain connects TRBV28 to TRBJ2-6, with a possible D match to TRBD1 (6 bases). The V gene lost 3 bases and the J gene lost 0 bases, with 15 bases spanning the gap. Germline loops: CDR1 MDHEN, CDR2 SYDVKM. The CDR3 covers 18 residues.

This clonotype was seen repeatedly, ten times or more. V is TRBV7-9 and J is TRBJ2-1; D is ambiguous. The V end was cut by 4 bases, the J end by 0 bases, with 10 bases between. Per the germline V gene, CDR1 is SEHNR and CDR2 is FQNEAQ (reference sequence). The CDR3 has 15 residues. The CDR3 loop is CASSSKGVSYNEQFF. The CDR3 nucleotides are TGTGCCAGCAGCTCCAAAGGAGTCTCCTACAATGAGCAGTTCTTC.

The CDR3 sequence is CASRKSGANVLTF. As DNA, the CDR3 is TGTGCCAGCAGAAAATCTGGGGCCAACGTCCTGACTTTC. The chain is built from TRBV7-3 and TRBJ2-6, with D unresolved. CDR1 and CDR2 (germline): SGHTA, FQGTGA. This CDR3 is 13 amino acids long. V dropped 6 bases and J dropped 1 base, with 4 bases sitting between them.

The sample holds a few counts of this clonotype. This sequence joins TRBV29-1 and TRBJ2-1, with D possibly being TRBD2 (6 bases). The germline gives CDR1 SQVTM, CDR2 ANQGSEA. The V gene lost 7 bases and the J gene lost 9 bases, with 19 bases spanning the gap. The CDR3 is 13 residues long. The CDR3 reads CSAFSGVTVEQFF. The CDR3 bases are TGCAGCGCCTTTAGCGGTGTGACTGTTGAGCAGTTCTTC.

The table lists this clonotype with many counts. This chain connects TRBV11-2 to TRBJ2-3; 9 bases agree with TRBD2. With 5 bases clipped from V and 14 bases from J, the junction kept 17 bases outside the gene matches. This CDR3 spans 15 amino acids. The germline V gene encodes CDR1 SGHAT and CDR2 FQNNGV. DNA for the CDR3: TGTGCCAGCAGCCGTCCCGGGACTAGCCAATCCGCGTTGTATTTT. It codes for CASSRPGTSQSALYF. Full variable domain (missing parts from reference TRBV11-2 and TRBJ2-3): EAGVAQSPRYKIIEKRQSVAFWCNPISGHATLYWYQQILGQGPKLLIQFQNNGVVDDSQLPKDRFSAERLKGVDSTLKIQPAKLEDSAVYLCASSRPGTSQSALYFGPGTRLTVL.

The table lists this clonotype with a few counts. It is likely a read error, because the conserved phenylalanine at the end of the CDR3 is missing. The V gene is TRBV19, the J gene TRBJ2-1; TRBD2 matches at 8 bases. The CDR3 totals 15 residues. J gave up 4 bases and V 7 bases, and 9 bases lay outside the gene matches. Germline V CDR1 and CDR2: LNHDA, SQIVND (reference sequence). CDR3: CASTKRGPPYNEQFS. The CDR3 coding sequence is TGTGCCAGTACAAAGCGGGGGCCACCTTACAATGAGCAGTTCTCC.

This clonotype came up many times. The chain carries TRBV24-1 and TRBJ2-3; 9 bases fit TRBD1. The V and J ends lost 3 bases and 2 bases, in that order; junction bases with no gene match: 8. The CDR3 contains 17 residues. From germline, CDR1 is KGHDR and CDR2 SFDVKD. This CDR3 reads CATSDINRGPSTDTQYF. The CDR3 DNA sequence: TGTGCCACCAGTGATATAAACAGGGGGCCTTCCACAGATACGCAGTATTTT.

This clonotype occurred many times. The chain recombines TRBV12-3 or TRBV12-4 with TRBJ1-6, with 7 nucleotides matching TRBD1. The junction had 3 bases not matched to a gene; V was cut back by 5 bases and J by 2 bases. There are 15 residues in the CDR3. The CDR3 spells CASSRTGTYNSPLHF. The CDR3 region has the DNA TGTGCCAGCAGTCGGACAGGCACCTATAATTCACCCCTCCACTTT.

Concerning this clonotype itself: Being one base from a much bigger clone, this may be a read error. This chain links TRBV5-1 with TRBJ2-1, with D uncertain. The CDR3 runs to 15 residues. With 0 bases removed from V and 0 bases from J, the gap between germline ends came to 7 bases. The germline V gene encodes CDR1 SGHRS and CDR2 YFSETQ. CDR3 in DNA: TGCGCCAGCAGCTTGGAAGGGTACTCCTACAATGAGCAGTTCTTC. Translation gives CASSLEGYSYNEQFF. Combining the CDR3 with reference TRBV5-1 and TRBJ2-1 gives the whole variable domain KAGVTQTPRYLIKTRGQQVTLSCSPISGHRSVSWYQQTPGQGLQFLFEYFSETQRNKGNFPGRFSGRQFSNSRSEMNVSTLELGDSALYLCASSLEGYSYNEQFFGPGTRLTVL.

The table lists this clonotype with many counts. This chain joins TRBV28 and TRBJ2-7; TRBD2 agrees at 8 bases. The CDR3 has 15 amino acids. Germline lookup yields CDR1 MDHEN and CDR2 SYDVKM. The junction had 9 bases not matched to a gene; V was cut back by 6 bases and J by 2 bases. CDR3 protein: CASSYRGGSPYEQYF. The DNA for the CDR3 is TGTGCCAGCAGCTATCGGGGGGGTTCTCCCTACGAGCAGTACTTC. Variable domain in full (rest from reference TRBV28 and TRBJ2-7): DVKVTQSSRYLVKRTGEKVFLECVQDMDHENMFWYRQDPGLGLRLIYFSYDVKMKEKGDIPEGYSVSREKKERFSLILESASTNQTSMYLCASSYRGGSPYEQYFGPGTRLTVT.

This clonotype has ten or more counts. V gene TRBV5-5 combines with J gene TRBJ2-1, with TRBD1 as a possible D gene (6 bases). The CDR3 length is 14 residues. Looked up from germline, CDR1 is SGHKS and CDR2 is YYEKEE (reference sequence). Trimming left V 3 bases short and J 6 bases short, with 13 bases between. Here the CDR3 DNA reads TGTGCCAGCAGCTGGACGACAGGTCTCAATGAGCAGTTCTTC. Its protein product is CASSWTTGLNEQFF. Using reference TRBV5-5 and TRBJ2-1 for the parts outside the CDR3, the full variable domain is DAGVTQSPTHLIKTRGQQVTLRCSPISGHKSVSWYQQVLGQGPQFIFQYYEKEERGRGNFPDRFSARQFPNYSSELNVNALLLGDSALYLCASSWTTGLNEQFFGPGTRLTVL.

The chain has TRBV7-3 and TRBJ2-6; 12 bases are shared with TRBD1. With 5 bases clipped from V and 3 bases from J, the junction kept 8 bases outside the gene matches. The CDR3 sequence is 18 residues long. CDR1 SGHTA and CDR2 FQGTGA come from the germline V gene. In DNA, the CDR3 is TGTGCCAGCAGCCCCCAGGGACAGGGGGCGGGTGGGGCCAACGTCCTGACTTTC. Translated, it gives CASSPQGQGAGGANVLTF. The full variable domain, in which reference TRBV7-3 and TRBJ2-6 provide the parts outside the CDR3, is GAGVSQTPSNKVTEKGKYVELRCDPISGHTALYWYRQSLGQGPEFLIYFQGTGAADDSGLPNDRFFAVRPEGSVSTLKIQRTERGDSAVYLCASSPQGQGAGGANVLTFGAGSRLTVL.

This clonotype was detected many times. The chain joins TRBV7-9 to TRBJ1-1; no definite D call. Germline CDR1 reads SEHNR; CDR2 reads FQNEAQ (reference sequence). The CDR3 extends over 12 amino acids. The germline V and J ends were trimmed by 1 base and 6 bases, with 6 bases remaining between them. In nucleotides, the CDR3 is TGTGCCAGCAGCTTAGGGTCGGCTGAAGCTTTCTTT. Encoded protein: CASSLGSAEAFF.

This clonotype was observed at least ten times. The J gene is TRBJ1-1, the V gene TRBV5-1; D is undetermined. The CDR3 covers 16 residues. Germline V gene lookup returns CDR1 SGHRS and CDR2 YFSETQ. V gave up 4 bases and J gave up 1 base, with 17 bases separating them. In nucleotides, the CDR3 is TGCGCCAGCAGCCTCTGGGATGGGCTCCCGAACACTGAAGCTTTCTTT. Protein product: CASSLWDGLPNTEAFF.

This clonotype appeared many times. The V call is TRBV12-3 or TRBV12-4, the J call TRBJ2-7; D might be TRBD2 (5 bases). Trimming stripped 3 bases from V and 2 bases from J, with 8 bases between. The CDR3 length is 13 residues. The CDR3 coding sequence is TGTGCCAGCAGTTTTAGCGTAACCTACGAGCAGTACTTC. Translated: CASSFSVTYEQYF.

This clonotype was counted at least ten times. The chain carries TRBV9 and TRBJ2-5; 8 bases map to TRBD1. CDR3 size: 16 residues. The junction had 13 bases not matched to a gene; V was cut back by 4 bases and J by 5 bases. Germline V lookup: CDR1 SGDLS, CDR2 YYNGEE. CDR3 in DNA: TGTGCCAGCAGCCACGACAGGGGTCGTCCAGAGGAGACCCAGTACTTC. It yields the protein CASSHDRGRPEETQYF.

This clonotype was seen ten or more times. The chain links TRBV25-1 to TRBJ2-7; no firm D call. V was shortened by 7 bases and J by 3 bases, with 19 bases between the two germline ends. The germline V gene has CDR1 MGHDK and CDR2 SYGVNS. This CDR3 contains 15 residues. The CDR3 DNA follows: TGTGCCAGCACCTCACGCTTGGGGAATCACTACGAGCAGTACTTC. As protein: CASTSRLGNHYEQYF.

The J gene is TRBJ1-1, the V gene TRBV24-1, with TRBD1 as a possible D gene (6 bases). In germline, CDR1 is KGHDR, CDR2 SFDVKD. V dropped 3 bases and J dropped 0 bases, with 16 bases sitting between them. The CDR3 has 17 amino acids. This chain's CDR3 is CATSDLTQGGLNTEAFF. In DNA, the CDR3 is TGTGCCACCAGTGATCTTACACAGGGAGGGTTGAACACTGAAGCTTTCTTT.

This clonotype was recorded many times. The J gene is TRBJ2-1, the V gene TRBV7-9; D is unclear. CDR1 and CDR2 (germline): SEHNR, FQNEAQ (reference sequence). This CDR3 region has 12 residues. V lost 4 bases and J 6 bases, leaving 7 bases between the germline ends. This chain's CDR3 is CASSSAPNEQFF. The DNA of the CDR3 is TGTGCCAGCAGCTCGGCACCCAATGAGCAGTTCTTC.

This clonotype occurred many times. J is TRBJ2-4 and V is TRBV5-1, with 7 positions matching TRBD2. CDR1 and CDR2 from the germline V gene are SGHRS and YFSETQ. Losses at the gene ends were 6 bases for V and 9 bases for J; bases not matched to a gene: 12. This CDR3 has 14 amino acids. The DNA of the CDR3 is TGCGCCAGCAAAATCAGGGCGGGGGAGCTCATTCAGTACTTC. As protein: CASKIRAGELIQYF.